The rows below give T cell receptor beta chains drawn from one sample of a study of T cells expressing NK-cell markers. TCRdb reanalyzed the 5' RACE reads and collapses them to one entry per CDR3 protein, without DNA. The listing records 300,000 to 500,000 distinct CDR3 sequences. The sequenced material came from blood T cells: a sorted CD56 or NKG2C T cell subset, CD4+ or CD8+ T cells, or bulk PBMC T cells (not recorded which). The receptors stem from a woman aged 45 to 65 in good health. CDR3s include the opening cysteine and the closing phenylalanine or tryptophan. Fields, in order: J gene, V gene, CDR3 protein.

j_gene: TRBJ1-2
v_gene: TRBV25-1
CDR3aa: CASSEGFQGTGYGYTF

j_gene: TRBJ2-1
v_gene: TRBV20-1
CDR3aa: CSGLVGGSSWGNEQFF

j_gene: TRBJ2-4
v_gene: TRBV30
CDR3aa: CAWSGRGGAGNIQYF

j_gene: TRBJ2-7
v_gene: TRBV6-6
CDR3aa: CATILAGGNYEQYF

j_gene: TRBJ1-5
v_gene: TRBV29-1
CDR3aa: CSVESGPDQPQHF

j_gene: TRBJ2-7
v_gene: TRBV12-3/TRBV12-4
CDR3aa: CASSGQLGGEQYF

j_gene: TRBJ2-2
v_gene: TRBV12-3/TRBV12-4
CDR3aa: CASSFVGQRAGELFF

j_gene: TRBJ1-4
v_gene: TRBV5-6
CDR3aa: CASSLTGGKLFF

j_gene: TRBJ2-2
v_gene: TRBV5-6
CDR3aa: CASSLVPLGTGELFF

j_gene: TRBJ2-3
v_gene: TRBV28
CDR3aa: CASSFQAWGTDTQYF

j_gene: TRBJ2-2
v_gene: TRBV7-9
CDR3aa: CASRTSGSGELFF

j_gene: TRBJ2-3
v_gene: TRBV5-1
CDR3aa: CASRFATSLSSTDTQYF